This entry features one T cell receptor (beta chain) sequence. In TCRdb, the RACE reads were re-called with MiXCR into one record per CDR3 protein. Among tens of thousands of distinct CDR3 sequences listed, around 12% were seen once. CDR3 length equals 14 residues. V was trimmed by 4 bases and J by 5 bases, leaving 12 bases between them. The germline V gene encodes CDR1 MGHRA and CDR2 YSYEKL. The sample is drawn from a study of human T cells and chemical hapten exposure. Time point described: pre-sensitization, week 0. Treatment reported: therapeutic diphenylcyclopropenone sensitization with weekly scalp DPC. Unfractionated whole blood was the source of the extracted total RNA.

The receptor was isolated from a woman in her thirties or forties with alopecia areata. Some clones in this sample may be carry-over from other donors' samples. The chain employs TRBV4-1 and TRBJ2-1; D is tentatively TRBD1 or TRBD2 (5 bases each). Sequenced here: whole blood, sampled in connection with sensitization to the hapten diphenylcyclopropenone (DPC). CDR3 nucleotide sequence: TGCGCCAGCAGCCGGGGGATTGACGACAATGAGCAGTTCTTC. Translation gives CASSRGIDDNEQFF.